This T cell receptor (beta chain) was identified in a study of cytomegalovirus exposure and HLA in healthy donors. Study results and caveats: It was assumed in the presence/absence analyses that sequencing depth was roughly uniform across donors. In a later analysis, about 17,000 TCR beta sequences were associated with HLA alleles at 0.05 false discovery rate.

For this clone: Its antigen remains unidentified. At one boundary the junction diverges from the germline segment, which might be a read error.

PCR used 60 Vbeta primers and 13 Jbeta primers. Libraries were prepared by immunoSEQ multiplex PCR; TCRdb keeps only in-frame clonotypes and omits some of them. The profile shows over 70,000 clones, about 80% of them singletons. The CDR3 length is 13 residues. Germline V gene lookup returns CDR1 SEHNR and CDR2 FQNEAQ (reference sequence). The sample taken for sequencing was PBMCs. The rearrangement uses TRBV7-9 and TRBJ2-7, with D maybe TRBD2 (6 bases). The source is a man aged 50-60 years in good health and CMV-seropositive. CDR3 coding DNA: TGTTCCAGCAGACCCTTGGAGGGCTACGAGCAGTACTTC. Translation gives CSSRPLEGYEQYF.